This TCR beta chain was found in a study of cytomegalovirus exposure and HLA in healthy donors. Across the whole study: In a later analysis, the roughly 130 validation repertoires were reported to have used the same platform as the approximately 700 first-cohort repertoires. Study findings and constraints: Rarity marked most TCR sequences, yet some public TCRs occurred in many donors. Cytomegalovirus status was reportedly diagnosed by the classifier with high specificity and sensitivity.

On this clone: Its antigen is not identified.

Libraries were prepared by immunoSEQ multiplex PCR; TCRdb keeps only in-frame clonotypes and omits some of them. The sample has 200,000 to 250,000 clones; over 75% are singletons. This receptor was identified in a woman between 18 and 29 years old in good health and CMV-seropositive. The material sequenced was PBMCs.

The CDR3 here is CASSEGTGRETQYF. The CDR3 bases are TGTGCCAGCAGTGAAGGGACAGGTAGAGAGACCCAGTACTTC. V gene TRBV6-1 combines with J gene TRBJ2-5, with TRBD1 matching 7 bases. J lost 4 bases, V lost 1 base, and 3 bases had no gene match. The V gene's germline CDR1 is MNHNS and CDR2 SASEGT. This CDR3 is 14 amino acids long.